The present entry profiles one TCR beta chain with its context. The data stem from a study of blood T cell repertoires in COVID-19. In the study overall: Sites across the United States, Italy and Spain contributed samples from acute and convalescent COVID-19. PBMCs, B-cell-depleted T cells, or T cells were the source of the cDNA or gDNA that made up the material.

Under the authors' procedure: Cell counts per sample came from amplifying reference gene primers. Sequencing used immunoSEQ multiplex PCR; TCRdb keeps in-frame clones, though not all of them. V, J and clone size were drawn from that table, and D and trimming were deduced from the DNA. Of roughly 120,000 clones in the sample, approximately 85% were seen once. V was pared by 6 bases and J by 4 bases, with 15 bases between. The CDR3 consists of 14 residues. The germline CDR1 and CDR2 sequences are MDHEN and SYDVKM. Those enrolled in Seattle joined during active infection and were followed longitudinally afterward.

The source of this sequence is a woman of 80 years or more with COVID-19, enrolled during active disease. V and J are TRBV28 and TRBJ2-5; perhaps TRBD2 as D (5 bases). The sequencing input was peripheral blood. The CDR3 loop is CASSLPAGVETQYF. The CDR3 region has the DNA TGTGCCAGCAGCCTCCCAGCCGGGGTAGAGACCCAGTACTTC.